Each of the 28 T cell receptor beta chains below was sequenced from the same sample in a study of blood T cells in healthy people across ages. A second about 6 to 12 cycle PCR used barcoded and J-beta primers. TCRdb analysed the 5' RACE reads with MiXCR anew, one entry per CDR3 protein. The profile shows roughly 640,000 distinct CDR3 sequences, about 30% of them singletons. The sequenced material came from blood. Receptors were obtained from an elderly woman in good health.

The chain links TRBV12-3 or TRBV12-4 to TRBJ1-4; 8 nucleotides align to TRBD1. V lost 6 bases and J lost 6; bases outside the gene matches: 9. The CDR3 runs 15 residues. The CDR3 DNA reads as TGTGCCAGCAGCCAATGGACAGGGATTTATGAAAAACTGTTTTTT. Amino acids: CASSQWTGIYEKLFF.

The gene calls are TRBV7-2 and TRBJ2-3, with a possible D match to TRBD2 (5 bases). Germline CDR1 and CDR2: SGHTA and FQGNSA. The length of the CDR3 is 13 residues. Trimming stripped 5 bases from V and 6 bases from J, with 12 bases between. The CDR3 loop is CASSADYSDTQYF. CDR3 in DNA: TGTGCCAGCAGCGCCGACTATTCCGATACGCAGTATTTT.

As concerns this clonotype: A single base separates this from a much larger clone, so it may be a read error. V is TRBV7-2 and J is TRBJ2-5; 7 bases are shared with TRBD2. The CDR3 covers 15 residues. Germline V gives CDR1 SGHTA, CDR2 FQGNSA. With V trimmed by 1 base and J by 6 bases, 8 bases remained unmatched. The CDR3 nucleotides are TGTGCCAGCAGCTTAGTGCTGGGGGGGTGTCAGACCCAGTACTTC. Its translation is CASSLVLGGCQTQYF.

As concerns this clonotype: One end of the junction fails to match germline, which may point to a read error. Here the CDR3 DNA reads TGTGCCAGCAGTTTTTTTCCCGGGACAGCCAATCTGCCCCAGCATTTT. Translated, it gives CASSFFPGTANLPQHF. This chain uses TRBV12-3 or TRBV12-4 with TRBJ1-5; 7 bases match TRBD1. The CDR3 spans 16 residues.

A remark on this clonotype: Since a much larger clone is just one base distant, this may be a read error. The gene calls are TRBV12-3 or TRBV12-4 and TRBJ1-2; TRBD1 matches at 7 bases. Losses at the gene ends were 6 bases for V and 3 bases for J; bases not matched to a gene: 10. The CDR3 contains 15 residues. The CDR3 DNA reads as TGTGCCAGCAGCCCTAGCGACAGGGTCGACTATGGCTACACCTTC. As protein: CASSPSDRVDYGYTF.

This clonotype was counted only a few times. This may stem from a read error, because a much larger clone lies one nucleotide away. The chain links TRBV7-6 to TRBJ2-1, with a weak D call TRBD1 (6 bases). The closer fit of TRBJ2-7 to the DNA end suggests the J call may be wrong. The CDR3 covers 15 residues. Germline CDR1 SGHVS, CDR2 FNYEAQ. In nucleotides, the CDR3 is TGTGCCAGCAGCATATACAGGGCCGCCTACAATGAGCAGTACTTC. Amino acids: CASSIYRAAYNEQYF.

There are a few counts of this clonotype. It may be a read error: a sequence one base away is much more abundant. The chain links TRBV7-2 to TRBJ2-5; 8 positions match TRBD2. The closer fit of TRBJ2-1 to the DNA end suggests the J call may be wrong. In germline, CDR1 is SGHTA, CDR2 FQGNSA. CDR3 length equals 17 residues. The CDR3 is CASSWASGGRFQETQFF. DNA of the CDR3: TGTGCCAGCAGCTGGGCCAGCGGGGGCCGTTTCCAAGAGACCCAGTTCTTC.

Many counts were recorded for this clonotype. The V gene is TRBV7-3, the J gene TRBJ1-4, with 9 positions matching TRBD1. V gave up 5 bases and J gave up 5 bases; unmatched junction bases: 15. The CDR3 is made up of 18 amino acids. Germline-derived CDR1 and CDR2 are SGHTA and FQGTGA. CDR3 in amino acids: CASSPFPGQGEENEKLFF. The CDR3 DNA sequence: TGTGCCAGCAGCCCTTTCCCGGGACAGGGCGAAGAGAATGAAAAACTGTTTTTT. The whole variable domain, remainder taken from reference TRBV7-3 and TRBJ1-4, is GAGVSQTPSNKVTEKGKYVELRCDPISGHTALYWYRQSLGQGPEFLIYFQGTGAADDSGLPNDRFFAVRPEGSVSTLKIQRTERGDSAVYLCASSPFPGQGEENEKLFFGSGTQLSVL.

This clonotype was detected many times. V gene TRBV6-1 combines with J gene TRBJ2-7, with D maybe TRBD1 (5 bases). Germline loops: CDR1 MNHNS, CDR2 SASEGT. This CDR3 has 13 amino acids. V gave up 5 bases and J gave up 3 bases, with 11 bases separating them. The CDR3 DNA is TGTGCCAGCAGTCGGACATGGGACTACGAGCAGTACTTC. Translation: CASSRTWDYEQYF.

The table lists this clonotype with many counts. The V and J genes are TRBV27 and TRBJ2-3, with TRBD1 matching over 8 bases. The CDR3 runs 13 residues. Germline loops: CDR1 MNHEY, CDR2 SMNVEV (reference sequence). V shed 9 bases and J 4 bases; nucleotides not matched to a gene: 6. The CDR3 DNA sequence: TGTGCCAGTAGGACAGGGTGGGCAGATACGCAGTATTTT. This sequence encodes CASRTGWADTQYF.

V and J are TRBV12-3 or TRBV12-4 and TRBJ2-5; weak D call: TRBD2 (7 bases). Deletions cut 0 bases from V and 0 bases from J, with 14 bases between. The CDR3 has 17 residues. The CDR3 protein is CASSLAVRGAYQETQYF. CDR3 nucleotides: TGTGCCAGCAGTTTAGCCGTCCGGGGGGCATACCAAGAGACCCAGTACTTC.

As regards this clonotype: A much more abundant neighbour one base away suggests this may be a read error. The CDR3 DNA reads TGTGCCAGCAGTGCTTACAGTTTGCGCAATCAGCCCCAGCATTTT. Translating it yields CASSAYSLRNQPQHF. V and J are TRBV2 and TRBJ1-5, with D uncertain. The germline V gene encodes CDR1 SNHLY and CDR2 FYNNEI. Trimming left V 4 bases short and J 2 bases short, with 12 bases between. The length of the CDR3 is 15 residues.

As regards this clonotype: A much larger clone lies a single base off, so this may be a read error. The chain links TRBV5-5 to TRBJ2-3, with TRBD2 matching over 7 bases. The CDR3 loop spans 14 amino acids. CDR1 and CDR2 from the germline V gene are SGHKS and YYEKEE (reference sequence). CDR3: CAGRRAGYTDTQYF. CDR3 nucleotides: TGTGCCGGCAGGAGAGCGGGATACACAGATACGCAGTATTTT.

About this clonotype itself: This could be a read error, since a much larger clone is one nucleotide away. The rearrangement links TRBV12-3 or TRBV12-4 to TRBJ2-7; D is tentatively TRBD1 or TRBD2 (6 bases each). V lost 5 bases and J 7 bases, leaving 18 bases between the germline ends. This CDR3 has 14 amino acids. The CDR3 reads CASSQSGGGNEQYF. CDR3 DNA: TGTGCCAGCAGTCAATCCGGGGGCGGCAATGAGCAGTACTTC.

As concerns this clonotype: One end of the junction varies from germline; a read error may be responsible. The V and J genes are TRBV5-6 and TRBJ1-4; D is ambiguous. The CDR3 is 14 residues long. Germline loops: CDR1 SGHDT, CDR2 YYEEEE. The CDR3 nucleotides are TGTGCCAGCAGCTGGAGAGGGTGGAACGAAAAACGGTTTTTT. Protein sequence: CASSWRGWNEKRFF. The full variable domain, with the rest looked up from reference TRBV5-6 and TRBJ1-4, is DAGVTQSPTHLIKTRGQQVTLRCSPKSGHDTVSWYQQALGQGPQFIFQYYEEEERQRGNFPDRFSGHQFPNYSSELNVNALLLGDSALYLCASSWRGWNEKRFFGSGTQLSVL.

There are many counts of this clonotype. The chain carries TRBV2 and TRBJ2-3, with 8 bases lining up with TRBD1. V shed 3 bases and J 7 bases; nucleotides not matched to a gene: 6. The CDR3 loop spans 14 amino acids. In germline, CDR1 is SNHLY, CDR2 FYNNEI. CDR3 nucleotide sequence: TGTGCCAGCAGTGACTACGACAGGGGAAATACGCAGTATTTT. Protein product: CASSDYDRGNTQYF.

Of note for this clonotype: This could be a read error, since a much larger clone is one nucleotide away. The J gene is TRBJ2-1, the V gene TRBV24-1; 8 bases line up with TRBD2. The J call may be wrong; the DNA end is better matched by TRBJ2-7. Germline CDR1 and CDR2: KGHDR and SFDVKD. The CDR3 covers 15 residues. CDR3 residues: CATSGGESSYDEQYF. CDR3 bases: TGTGCCACCAGCGGGGGGGAGAGCTCCTACGATGAGCAGTACTTC.

Note on this clonotype: A much larger clone differs by one base, so this may be a read error. DNA of the CDR3: TGTGCCAGCAACTACGGGGGGGCCAGGGGTGAGCAGTTCTTC. Protein sequence: CASNYGGARGEQFF. The chain uses TRBV7-2 and TRBJ2-1; TRBD2 agrees at 8 bases. The CDR3 is made up of 14 amino acids. Per germline, CDR1 SGHTA and CDR2 FQGNSA. The J segment lost 9 bases and the V segment lost 7 bases, leaving 11 bases of the junction unmatched.

For this clonotype: Possible read error: a much larger clone is one base away. The chain carries TRBV5-6 and TRBJ2-3, with D tentatively TRBD2 (5 bases). Germline CDR1 reads SGHDT; CDR2 reads YYEEEE. The CDR3 contains 12 residues. The CDR3 loop reads CTSSLRLNTQYF. DNA of the CDR3: TGTACCAGCAGCTTGAGACTAAACACGCAGTATTTT.

The chain joins TRBV9 to TRBJ1-4; TRBD1 matches 11 bases. Germline loops: CDR1 SGDLS, CDR2 YYNGEE. The V segment lost 4 bases and the J segment 5 bases; nucleotides outside the gene matches: 4. The CDR3 has 15 residues. CDR3 sequence: CASSRRTGGNEKLFF. The CDR3 DNA follows: TGTGCCAGCAGCAGAAGGACAGGGGGCAATGAAAAACTGTTTTTT.

The chain recombines TRBV3-1 with TRBJ1-5, with a tentative D call TRBD1 (5 bases). V dropped 2 bases and J dropped 3 bases, with 11 bases sitting between them. CDR1 and CDR2 (germline): LGHDT, YNNKEL (reference sequence). CDR3 length: 15 residues. CDR3 amino acids: CASSQSRASNQPQHF. The CDR3 DNA sequence: TGTGCCAGCAGCCAATCCAGGGCCTCCAATCAGCCCCAGCATTTT.

V usage is TRBV7-2 and J usage is TRBJ2-3, with TRBD1 as a possible D gene (6 bases). V shed 1 base and J shed 5 bases, with 13 bases lying between them. CDR1 is SGHTA and CDR2 is FQGNSA in the germline V gene. The CDR3 length is 15 residues. Here the CDR3 DNA reads TGTGCCAGCAGCTTAGTAGGGGGTACTCGAGATACGCAGTATTTT. Protein sequence: CASSLVGGTRDTQYF.

This sequence joins TRBV7-2 and TRBJ2-7; 9 bases are shared with TRBD1. This CDR3 is built from 16 residues. V lost 6 bases and J lost 1; bases outside the gene matches: 10. The germline gives CDR1 SGHTA, CDR2 FQGNSA. The CDR3 protein is CASSPRTTGGSYEQYF. The CDR3, as DNA: TGTGCCAGCAGTCCTCGGACGACAGGGGGTTCCTACGAGCAGTACTTC.

Ten or more counts support this clonotype. The V call is TRBV30, the J call TRBJ2-5, with 11 bases aligning to TRBD2. The CDR3 spans 14 residues. Germline V gene data show CDR1 as GTSNPN and CDR2 as SVGIG (reference sequence). With 3 bases clipped from V and 9 bases from J, the junction kept 9 bases outside the gene matches. The CDR3 spells CAWSGTSGGGAQYF. CDR3 DNA: TGTGCCTGGAGCGGAACTAGCGGGGGTGGAGCCCAGTACTTC.

This clonotype was observed many times. The V call is TRBV12-3 or TRBV12-4, the J call TRBJ2-5; 15 bases map to TRBD2. CDR3 length equals 18 residues. J was trimmed by 5 bases and V by 3 bases; bases with no gene match: 10. The CDR3 protein is CASSFRGLAGGRRETQYF. The CDR3 DNA follows: TGTGCCAGCAGTTTTAGGGGACTAGCGGGGGGCCGACGGGAGACCCAGTACTTC.

This clonotype was picked up many times. The genes are TRBV5-1 and TRBJ2-5, with D perhaps TRBD2 (6 bases). Germline V gene lookup returns CDR1 SGHRS and CDR2 YFSETQ. The CDR3 is made up of 16 amino acids. V was trimmed by 3 bases and J by 0 bases, leaving 15 bases between them. The CDR3 nucleotides are TGCGCCAGCAGCTCCGGCTCTACTAGCAACCAAGAGACCCAGTACTTC. Translating it yields CASSSGSTSNQETQYF.

This clonotype was observed a few times. The chain carries TRBV12-3 or TRBV12-4 and TRBJ1-5, with 7 bases fitting TRBD1. V shed 5 bases and J 7 bases; nucleotides not matched to a gene: 5. This CDR3 region has 13 residues. In nucleotides, the CDR3 is TGTGCCAGCAGTCGACAGGGCATCCAGCCCCAGCATTTT. Protein: CASSRQGIQPQHF.

The rearrangement links TRBV5-5 to TRBJ1-6, with D possibly matching TRBD1 (5 bases). Germline CDR1 and CDR2: SGHKS and YYEKEE (reference sequence). The CDR3 consists of 17 residues. The V and J ends lost 4 bases and 0 bases respectively, with 14 bases between them. CDR3 nucleotides: TGTGCCAGCAGCGGAGCAGGGAGAAGCTCCTATAATTCACCCCTCCACTTT. Translated: CASSGAGRSSYNSPLHF.